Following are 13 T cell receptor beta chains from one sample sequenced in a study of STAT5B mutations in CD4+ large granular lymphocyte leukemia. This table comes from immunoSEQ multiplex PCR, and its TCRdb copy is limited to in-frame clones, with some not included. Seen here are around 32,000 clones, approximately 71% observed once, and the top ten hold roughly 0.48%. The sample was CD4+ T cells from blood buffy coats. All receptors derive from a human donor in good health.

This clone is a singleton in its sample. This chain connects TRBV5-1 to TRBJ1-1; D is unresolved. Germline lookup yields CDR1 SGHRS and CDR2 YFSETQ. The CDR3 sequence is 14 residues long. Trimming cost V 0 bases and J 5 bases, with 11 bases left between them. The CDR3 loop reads CASSLVSGDTEAFF. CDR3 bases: TGCGCCAGCAGCTTGGTAAGCGGGGATACTGAAGCTTTCTTT.

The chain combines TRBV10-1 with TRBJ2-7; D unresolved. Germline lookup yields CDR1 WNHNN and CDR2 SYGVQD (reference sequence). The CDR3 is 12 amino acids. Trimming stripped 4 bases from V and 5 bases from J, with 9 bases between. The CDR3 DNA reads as TGCGCCAGCAGTGCACTCCGGGACGAGCAGTACTTC. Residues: CASSALRDEQYF.

CDR3 in DNA: TGTGCCAGCAGCGTAGGGGCTGCTAACTATGGCTACACCTTC. Translation: CASSVGAANYGYTF. The rearrangement joins TRBV9 to TRBJ1-2; D is ambiguous. V lost 0 bases, J lost 0 bases, and 6 bases lay in between. This CDR3 comprises 14 residues. Germline CDR1 SGDLS, CDR2 YYNGEE.

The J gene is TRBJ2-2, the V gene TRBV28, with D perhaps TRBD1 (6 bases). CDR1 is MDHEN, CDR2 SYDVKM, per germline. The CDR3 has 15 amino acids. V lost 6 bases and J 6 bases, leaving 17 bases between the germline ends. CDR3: CASSPWDTTPGELFF. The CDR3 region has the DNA TGTGCCAGCAGCCCTTGGGACACTACACCCGGGGAGCTGTTTTTT.

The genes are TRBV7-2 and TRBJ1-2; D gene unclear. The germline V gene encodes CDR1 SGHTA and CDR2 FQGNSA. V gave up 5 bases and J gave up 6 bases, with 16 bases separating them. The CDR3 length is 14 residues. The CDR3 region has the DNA TGTGCCAGCAGCCGGGGTACGGTTGGGAATGGCTACACCTTC. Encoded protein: CASSRGTVGNGYTF.

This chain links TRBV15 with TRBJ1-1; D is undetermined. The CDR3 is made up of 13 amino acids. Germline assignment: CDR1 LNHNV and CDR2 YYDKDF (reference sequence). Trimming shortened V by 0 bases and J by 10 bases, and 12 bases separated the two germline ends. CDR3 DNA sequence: TGTGCCACCAGCAGAGATTATCCTTCAACAGCTTTCTTT. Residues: CATSRDYPSTAFF. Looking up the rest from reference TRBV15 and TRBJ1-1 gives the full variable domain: DAMVIQNPRYQVTQFGKPVTLSCSQTLNHNVMYWYQQKSSQAPKLLFHYYDKDFNNEADTPDNFQSRRPNTSFCFLDIRSPGLGDTAMYLCATSRDYPSTAFFGQGTRLTVV.

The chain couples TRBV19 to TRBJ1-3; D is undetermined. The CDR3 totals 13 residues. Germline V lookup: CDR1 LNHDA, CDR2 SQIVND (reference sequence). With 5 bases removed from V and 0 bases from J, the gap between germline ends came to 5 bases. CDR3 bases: TGTGCCAGTAGTGTGAACTCTGGAAACACCATATATTTT. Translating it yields CASSVNSGNTIYF. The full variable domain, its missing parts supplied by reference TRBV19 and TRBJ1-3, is DGGITQSPKYLFRKEGQNVTLSCEQNLNHDAMYWYRQDPGQGLRLIYYSQIVNDFQKGDIAEGYSVSREKKESFPLTVTSAQKNPTAFYLCASSVNSGNTIYFGEGSWLTVV.

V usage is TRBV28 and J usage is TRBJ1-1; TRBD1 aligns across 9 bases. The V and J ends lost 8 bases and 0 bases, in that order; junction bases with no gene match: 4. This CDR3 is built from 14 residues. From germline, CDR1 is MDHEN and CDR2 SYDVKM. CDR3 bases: TGTGCCAGCCCAGGACAGGGGATGAACACTGAAGCTTTCTTT. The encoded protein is CASPGQGMNTEAFF.

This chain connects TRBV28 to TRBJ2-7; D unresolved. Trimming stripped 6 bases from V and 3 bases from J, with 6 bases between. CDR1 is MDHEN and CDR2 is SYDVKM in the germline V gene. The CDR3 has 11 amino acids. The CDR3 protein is CASRENYEQYF. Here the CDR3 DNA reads TGTGCCAGCAGGGAGAACTACGAGCAGTACTTC.

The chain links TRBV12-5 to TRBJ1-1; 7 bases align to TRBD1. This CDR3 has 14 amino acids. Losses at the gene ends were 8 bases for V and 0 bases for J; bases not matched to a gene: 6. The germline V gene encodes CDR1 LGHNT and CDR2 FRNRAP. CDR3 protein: CASSGGFMNTEAFF. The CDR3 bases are TGTGCTAGTTCAGGGGGTTTCATGAACACTGAAGCTTTCTTT.

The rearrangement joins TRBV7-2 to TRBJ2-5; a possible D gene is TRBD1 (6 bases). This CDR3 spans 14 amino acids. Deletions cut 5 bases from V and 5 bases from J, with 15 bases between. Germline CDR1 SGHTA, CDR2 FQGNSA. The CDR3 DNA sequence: TGTGCCAGCAGCCCCTGGACGAGGGGGGAGACCCAGTACTTC. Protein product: CASSPWTRGETQYF.

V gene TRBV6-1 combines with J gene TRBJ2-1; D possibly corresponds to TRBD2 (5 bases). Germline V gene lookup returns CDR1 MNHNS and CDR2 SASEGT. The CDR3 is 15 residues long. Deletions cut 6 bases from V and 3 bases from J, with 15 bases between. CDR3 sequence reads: CASSPYLEGYNEQFF. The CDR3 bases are TGTGCCAGCAGCCCCTATTTAGAGGGCTACAATGAGCAGTTCTTC.

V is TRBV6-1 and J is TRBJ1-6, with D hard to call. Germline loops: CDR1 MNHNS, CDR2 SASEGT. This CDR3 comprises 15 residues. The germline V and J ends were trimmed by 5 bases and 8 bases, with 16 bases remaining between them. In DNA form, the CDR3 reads TGTGCCAGCAGTCCCGGCGAGATCAATCATTCACCCCTCCACTTT. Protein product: CASSPGEINHSPLHF.